Each of the 32 T cell receptor beta chains below was sequenced from the same sample in a study of blood T cell repertoires in COVID-19. The table came from immunoSEQ multiplex PCR; TCRdb's copy has only in-frame clones and leaves some out. The sample holds hundreds of thousands of clones, roughly four fifths seen once. Sequencing was done on a sample of peripheral blood. All receptors come from a woman in her thirties or forties with active or convalescent COVID-19.

CDR3 sequence reads: CASSPQQGSNEQFF. CDR3 nucleotide sequence: TGTGCCAGCTCACCCCAACAGGGGAGCAATGAGCAGTTCTTC. The genes are TRBV18 and TRBJ2-1, with 7 bases matching TRBD1. V lost 3 bases to trimming and J lost 6 bases; unmatched junction nucleotides: 5. The CDR3 is 14 amino acids. Germline CDR1 and CDR2: KGHSH and LQKENI.

V is TRBV18 and J is TRBJ1-2, with D hard to call. The germline gives CDR1 KGHSH, CDR2 LQKENI. This CDR3 is 14 amino acids long. V lost 3 bases and J 4 bases, leaving 12 bases between the germline ends. DNA for the CDR3: TGTGCCAGCTCACCGGGTCCAGCGAGCTATGGCTACACCTTC. This translates into CASSPGPASYGYTF.

The chain combines TRBV4-3 with TRBJ1-2; D gene ambiguous. V dropped 0 bases and J dropped 0 bases, with 8 bases sitting between them. The CDR3 spans 15 residues. Germline values: CDR1 LGHNA, CDR2 YSLEER. This CDR3 is CASSQEVIANYGYTF. In DNA form, the CDR3 reads TGCGCCAGCAGCCAAGAGGTCATAGCTAACTATGGCTACACCTTC.

V gene TRBV5-1 combines with J gene TRBJ1-5; 7 nucleotides align to TRBD1. V dropped 2 bases and J dropped 7; count of bases not matched to a gene: 6. CDR1 SGHRS and CDR2 YFSETQ come from the germline V gene. The CDR3 consists of 14 residues. The CDR3 sequence is CASSFGQAGQPQHF. The CDR3 DNA sequence: TGCGCCAGCAGCTTTGGACAGGCCGGACAGCCCCAGCATTTT.

V gene TRBV19 combines with J gene TRBJ1-6, with TRBD1 as a possible D gene (6 bases). CDR1 is LNHDA and CDR2 is SQIVND in the germline V gene (reference sequence). The CDR3 loop spans 15 amino acids. V was clipped by 4 bases and J by 8 bases, with 15 bases between them. CDR3 sequence (DNA): TGTGCCAGTAGTAACGCAGGGGCTGAAGATTCACCCCTCCACTTT. Translation: CASSNAGAEDSPLHF. Together with reference TRBV19 and TRBJ1-6, the CDR3 gives the full variable domain: DGGITQSPKYLFRKEGQNVTLSCEQNLNHDAMYWYRQDPGQGLRLIYYSQIVNDFQKGDIAEGYSVSREKKESFPLTVTSAQKNPTAFYLCASSNAGAEDSPLHFGNGTRLTVT.

The chain employs TRBV10-3 and TRBJ2-3; D is unresolved. CDR3 length: 10 residues. Deletions cut 10 bases from V and 1 base from J, with 3 bases between. Germline lookup yields CDR1 ENHRY and CDR2 SYGVKD. CDR3 nucleotides: TGTGCCACCGGCACAGATACGCAGTATTTT. Protein product: CATGTDTQYF.

The chain joins TRBV3-1 (or the pseudogene TRBV3-2) to TRBJ2-3; perhaps TRBD2 as D (6 bases). Germline lookup yields CDR1 LGHDT and CDR2 YNNKEL (reference sequence). V was cut by 4 bases and J by 0 bases, with 14 bases left in between. This CDR3 region has 16 residues. The CDR3 DNA is TGTGCCAGCAGCCCCACCGGGACTCTTAGCACAGATACGCAGTATTTT. This translates into CASSPTGTLSTDTQYF.

The rearrangement joins TRBV30 to TRBJ1-6; 7 bases are shared with TRBD1. Germline CDR1 reads GTSNPN; CDR2 reads SVGIG (reference sequence). V lost 2 bases to trimming and J lost 14 bases; unmatched junction nucleotides: 9. The CDR3 has 13 residues. CDR3 nucleotide sequence: TGTGCCTGGAGTCCGGACAGGCTTTTATCCCTCCACTTT. Its translation: CAWSPDRLLSLHF.

This sequence joins TRBV5-4 and TRBJ1-4; no reliable D call. This CDR3 comprises 14 residues. V was clipped by 0 bases and J by 4 bases, with 7 bases between them. Germline-derived CDR1 and CDR2 are SGHNT and YYREEE (reference sequence). CDR3 amino acids: CASSLDGLNEKLFF. The CDR3 DNA reads as TGTGCCAGCAGCTTGGACGGACTTAATGAAAAACTGTTTTTT.

The chain carries TRBV29-1 and TRBJ2-3; 8 nucleotides agree with TRBD2. CDR1 is SQVTM and CDR2 is ANQGSEA in the germline V gene. J gave up 1 base and V 4 bases, and 4 bases lay outside the gene matches. This CDR3 has 14 amino acids. The CDR3 spells CSVVHSGGTDTQYF. In nucleotides, the CDR3 is TGCAGCGTTGTCCATAGCGGGGGCACAGATACGCAGTATTTT.

The chain has TRBV5-6 and TRBJ2-4, with D possibly TRBD2 on 6 matching bases. Germline V gene sequence: CDR1 SGHDT, CDR2 YYEEEE. The CDR3 extends over 14 amino acids. Trimming removed 0 bases from V and 7 bases from J, with 11 bases in between. CDR3 in amino acids: CASSLEGGGNIQYF. The CDR3 nucleotides are TGTGCCAGCAGCTTGGAAGGAGGAGGGAACATTCAGTACTTC.

The chain couples TRBV5-6 to TRBJ1-1; D may be TRBD1 (5 bases). The CDR3 is 15 residues long. The V end was cut by 1 base, the J end by 11 bases, with 21 bases between. Germline lookup yields CDR1 SGHDT and CDR2 YYEEEE. CDR3: CASSLRLGATNAAFF. In nucleotides, the CDR3 is TGTGCCAGCAGCTTGAGGCTTGGGGCTACAAATGCGGCTTTCTTT.

The chain carries TRBV6-5 and TRBJ1-1; TRBD1 agrees at 7 bases. The CDR3 loop spans 13 amino acids. Looked up from germline, CDR1 is MNHEY and CDR2 is SVGAGI. With 6 bases clipped from V and 3 bases from J, the junction kept 4 bases outside the gene matches. The CDR3 bases are TGTGCCAGCAGCCCCGACAGGGACACTGAAGCTTTCTTT. As protein: CASSPDRDTEAFF.

This clone was seen a few times. The chain carries TRBV6-5 and TRBJ2-7; 8 nucleotides agree with TRBD2. CDR1 is MNHEY, CDR2 SVGAGI, per germline. J was trimmed by 4 bases and V by 10 bases; bases with no gene match: 6. The CDR3 is 12 residues long. CDR3 nucleotide sequence: TGTGCCACCCAGCGGGAGAGATACGAGCAGTACTTC. Amino acids: CATQRERYEQYF.

The table lists this clone with many counts. The chain employs TRBV7-2 and TRBJ1-1, with a weak D call TRBD1 (5 bases). Looked up from germline, CDR1 is SGHTA and CDR2 is FQGNSA. This CDR3 spans 13 amino acids. V shed 5 bases and J shed 11 bases, with 18 bases lying between them. The CDR3 region has the DNA TGTGCCAGCAGCACACGACAGTCGCTTGAGGCTTTCTTT. This gives the protein CASSTRQSLEAFF.

The V call is TRBV1, the J call TRBJ1-2; the DNA was not used to check the table's D call, TRBD1. TRBV1 is a listed pseudogene. The CDR3 is 14 amino acids. CDR3 DNA: TGCACAGACAACTTGGACAGTAAGGACTATGGCTACACCTTC. It translates to CTDNLDSKDYGYTF.

This chain links TRBV19 with TRBJ2-7; D ambiguous. This CDR3 spans 14 amino acids. Looked up from germline, CDR1 is LNHDA and CDR2 is SQIVND (reference sequence). Trimming took 5 bases from V and 2 from J, leaving 13 bases between them. The DNA for the CDR3 is TGTGCCAGTAGTTCCACAGTTACCCCCTACGAGCAGTACTTC. It encodes CASSSTVTPYEQYF.

A few counts support this clone. As DNA, the CDR3 is TGTGCCAATAATGAATTCGAGGGTCAGATGAACACTGAAGCTTTCTTT. The encoded protein is CANNEFEGQMNTEAFF. The chain combines TRBV19 with TRBJ1-1; no reliable D call. Germline values: CDR1 LNHDA, CDR2 SQIVND (reference sequence). V was shortened by 10 bases and J by 0 bases, with 21 bases between the two germline ends. The CDR3 has 16 residues.

This clone was recorded a few times. The chain employs TRBV6-1 and TRBJ1-2; a weak D match, TRBD1 (5 bases). Germline CDR1 is MNHNS and CDR2 is SASEGT. The V gene lost 2 bases and the J gene lost 11 bases, with 12 bases spanning the gap. The CDR3 runs 12 residues. The CDR3 bases are TGTGCCAGCAGTGAAAATCAGGGCCGGTACACCTTC. Its protein is CASSENQGRYTF.

This clone came up a few times. The J gene is TRBJ1-2, the V gene TRBV4-3, with no clear D. Trimming pared 4 bases from V and 5 bases from J, leaving 17 bases between. The CDR3 length is 15 residues. The germline V gene has CDR1 LGHNA and CDR2 YSLEER. CDR3 amino acids: CASSLGHRSPYGYTF. In nucleotides, the CDR3 is TGCGCCAGCAGCCTTGGTCATCGGTCACCATATGGCTACACCTTC.

This clone showed up just once. The rearrangement links TRBV28 to TRBJ1-2; the match to TRBD1 covers 7 bases. This CDR3 contains 14 residues. Trimming took 3 bases from V and 4 from J; bases not matched to a gene: 5. The germline V gene encodes CDR1 MDHEN and CDR2 SYDVKM. CDR3 DNA: TGTGCCAGCAGTTTTCGACAGGGCCGCTATGGCTACACCTTC. Translating it yields CASSFRQGRYGYTF.

This rearrangement joins TRBV4-1 to TRBJ1-4, with D unresolved. This CDR3 region has 13 residues. Trimming removed 0 bases from V and 8 bases from J, with 7 bases in between. Germline CDR1 MGHRA, CDR2 YSYEKL. The CDR3 loop reads CASSQDRSEKLFF. In nucleotides, the CDR3 is TGCGCCAGCAGCCAAGATCGGTCGGAAAAACTGTTTTTT.

In regard to this clone: Within the sample, other DNA sequences also encode this same CDR3. The genes are TRBV5-1 and TRBJ1-2; D is unresolved. Looked up from germline, CDR1 is SGHRS and CDR2 is YFSETQ. V was shortened by 0 bases and J by 3 bases, with 9 bases between the two germline ends. This CDR3 has 14 amino acids. Here the CDR3 DNA reads TGCGCCAGCAGCTTGGGTGGCGGGGACTATGGCTACACCTTC. Amino acids: CASSLGGGDYGYTF. The full variable domain, completed using reference TRBV5-1 and TRBJ1-2, is KAGVTQTPRYLIKTRGQQVTLSCSPISGHRSVSWYQQTPGQGLQFLFEYFSETQRNKGNFPGRFSGRQFSNSRSEMNVSTLELGDSALYLCASSLGGGDYGYTFGSGTRLTVV.

This clone was detected only once. The V gene is TRBV19, the J gene TRBJ1-5; D is uncertain. The V end was cut by 4 bases, the J end by 6 bases, with 19 bases between. There are 16 residues in the CDR3. Germline CDR1 and CDR2: LNHDA and SQIVND (reference sequence). CDR3 coding DNA: TGTGCCAGTAGTAATAGGATAGGGCGAGCGGGTCAGCCCCAGCATTTT. Translated, it gives CASSNRIGRAGQPQHF.

This clone appeared a few times. This rearrangement joins TRBV25-1 to TRBJ2-1; possibly TRBD2 for D (5 bases). V was trimmed by 6 bases and J by 6 bases, leaving 15 bases between them. Per the germline V gene, CDR1 is MGHDK and CDR2 is SYGVNS. CDR3 length: 14 residues. The chain's CDR3 is CASSHPSLGNEQFF. Written as DNA, the CDR3 is TGTGCCAGCAGCCATCCTAGCTTAGGCAATGAGCAGTTCTTC.

This chain joins TRBV3-1 (or the pseudogene TRBV3-2) and TRBJ1-5, with a possible D match to TRBD1 (5 bases). This CDR3 contains 14 residues. Between the trimmed V and J ends, which lost 3 bases and 7 bases, there was a span of 13 bases. The germline gives CDR1 LGHDT, CDR2 YNNKEL (reference sequence). CDR3 sequence reads: CASSHELTVQPQHF. CDR3 nucleotide sequence: TGTGCCAGCAGCCATGAATTGACAGTCCAGCCCCAGCATTTT.

This chain joins TRBV19 and TRBJ1-1; D is possibly TRBD1 (6 bases). Germline V CDR1 and CDR2: LNHDA, SQIVND (reference sequence). CDR3 length: 13 amino acids. The V gene lost 7 bases and the J gene lost 7 bases, with 16 bases spanning the gap. The CDR3 here is CASTLTGRREAFF. CDR3 bases: TGTGCCAGTACCCTAACAGGGAGACGTGAAGCTTTCTTT. Full variable domain (missing parts from reference TRBV19 and TRBJ1-1): DGGITQSPKYLFRKEGQNVTLSCEQNLNHDAMYWYRQDPGQGLRLIYYSQIVNDFQKGDIAEGYSVSREKKESFPLTVTSAQKNPTAFYLCASTLTGRREAFFGQGTRLTVV.

The chain links TRBV9 to TRBJ2-2; possibly TRBD2 for D (5 bases). The CDR3 is 13 residues long. V lost 4 bases to trimming and J lost 4 bases, with 8 bases between them. Germline values: CDR1 SGDLS, CDR2 YYNGEE. The CDR3 region has the DNA TGTGCCAGCAGCTTCGAGGGCACCGGGGAGCTGTTTTTT. It is translated as CASSFEGTGELFF.

The genes are TRBV30 and TRBJ1-5; D ambiguous. The V end was cut by 1 base, the J end by 3 bases, with 7 bases between. Germline V gene sequence: CDR1 GTSNPN, CDR2 SVGIG (reference sequence). This CDR3 has 13 residues. The CDR3 sequence is CAWSEEFNQPQHF. The CDR3 DNA is TGTGCCTGGAGTGAGGAGTTCAATCAGCCCCAGCATTTT. Together with reference TRBV30 and TRBJ1-5, the CDR3 gives the full variable domain: SQTIHQWPATLVQPVGSPLSLECTVEGTSNPNLYWYRQAAGRGLQLLFYSVGIGQISSEVPQNLSASRPQDRQFILSSKKLLLSDSGFYLCAWSEEFNQPQHFGDGTRLSIL.

The CDR3 sequence: CASSGDEAGQPQHF. The CDR3 DNA is TGCGCCAGCAGTGGAGACGAGGCTGGGCAGCCCCAGCATTTT. The chain links TRBV10-2 to TRBJ1-5; D remains unclear. The V end was cut by 4 bases, the J end by 7 bases, with 14 bases between. CDR1 is WSHSY and CDR2 is SAAADI in the germline V gene. The CDR3 is 14 amino acids.

J is TRBJ2-1 and V is TRBV7-2; 11 bases match TRBD1. The CDR3 runs 15 residues. Trimming at V came to 1 base and at J to 8 bases, leaving 4 bases not matched to a gene. Germline V lookup: CDR1 SGHTA, CDR2 FQGNSA. Here the CDR3 DNA reads TGTGCCAGCAGCTTAGATGGACAGGGGGCAGATGAGCAGTTCTTC. Protein: CASSLDGQGADEQFF.

The V and J genes are TRBV19 and TRBJ2-7; 10 bases agree with TRBD2. The CDR3 runs to 16 residues. V was clipped by 4 bases and J by 4 bases; unmatched bases: 10. Per the germline V gene, CDR1 is LNHDA and CDR2 is SQIVND (reference sequence). For the CDR3, the DNA is TGTGCCAGTAGTACCTACGGTAGCGGGAGGTCGTACGAGCAGTACTTC. This sequence encodes CASSTYGSGRSYEQYF.